This TCR beta chain emerged from a study of lymphopenia after photon versus proton radiotherapy. A note on this clone: No antigen is known for it.

Clones were sequenced by immunoSEQ multiplex PCR, and TCRdb holds only the in-frame ones, with some missing. The data show tens of thousands of clones, approximately 83% seen once. Germline lookup yields CDR1 MNHEY and CDR2 SMNVEV (reference sequence). The CDR3 spans 12 residues. The V end was cut by 6 bases, the J end by 7 bases, with 12 bases between. Study-level results: Photon-treated patients lost naive T cells and TCR diversity; proton-treated stayed stable.

This material consisted of peripheral blood, taken from a patient treated with photon-based radiotherapy. J is TRBJ1-1 and V is TRBV27, with a possible D match to TRBD1 (5 bases). This clonotype was sampled from a man in his forties or fifties with gastric cancer. The CDR3 loop reads CASRRRGGEAFF. DNA of the CDR3: TGTGCCAGCAGGAGAAGGGGTGGTGAAGCTTTCTTT.